Below are 31 T cell receptor beta chains sequenced from a single sample in a study of vaccination and CD4 T cells after COVID-19. The antigens of these receptors remain unknown. Documented treatment: approximately 11-day PBMC culture with coronavirus spike peptide pools or control peptides (ViraFEST assay). Before the COVID-19 pandemic (2011-2018), CD4+ T cells were obtained from the unexposed donor. The Oncomine TCR Beta short-read assay was applied to DNA of cultured CD4+ T cells. Each CDR3 protein is one row after TCRdb ran MiXCR on the PCR reads. This table holds thousands of distinct CDR3 sequences, 15% to 20% found once. The sequenced material came from CD4+ T cells from blood, cultured in vitro. These receptor sequences come from a human donor in good health.

This clonotype turned up a few times. The rearrangement uses TRBV2 and TRBJ1-5; 8 bases align to TRBD1. This CDR3 comprises 15 residues. Germline V CDR1 and CDR2: SNHLY, FYNNEI. V was clipped by 6 bases and J by 8 bases; unmatched bases: 12. CDR3 protein: CASSGMGQAIEPQHF. CDR3 nucleotide sequence: TGTGCCAGCAGCGGAATGGGACAGGCAATTGAGCCCCAGCATTTT.

The chain couples TRBV12-3 or TRBV12-4 to TRBJ2-2; perhaps TRBD1 as D (6 bases). The CDR3 totals 13 residues. The V end lost 7 bases, the J end lost 7 bases, and 13 bases lay between the germline ends. This CDR3 reads CASMLGAGGELFF. The CDR3 DNA reads as TGTGCCAGCATGCTGGGGGCGGGCGGGGAGCTGTTTTTT.

The V gene is TRBV14, the J gene TRBJ1-6; the D gene is possibly TRBD1 (5 bases). CDR1 and CDR2 (germline): SGHDN, FVKESK. There are 14 residues in the CDR3. Trimming stripped 2 bases from V and 8 bases from J, with 10 bases between. The CDR3 nucleotides are TGTGCCAGCAGCCAATTAGGGGTGGATTCACCCCTCCACTTT. This gives the protein CASSQLGVDSPLHF.

The chain has TRBV11-2 and TRBJ1-1; 8 bases map to TRBD1. The length of the CDR3 is 13 residues. The trim removed 4 bases at V and 6 bases at J, leaving 4 bases unmatched. The germline V gene has CDR1 SGHAT and CDR2 FQNNGV. CDR3 nucleotides: TGTGCCAGCAGCTCTGGACAGGGCGCTGAAGCTTTCTTT. Its protein product is CASSSGQGAEAFF.

This chain joins TRBV20-1 and TRBJ1-1, with TRBD1 as a possible D gene (5 bases). Trimming took off 0 bases at V and 5 bases at J, with 13 bases between the two ends. This CDR3 region has 14 residues. The V gene's germline CDR1 is DFQATT and CDR2 SNEGSKA (reference sequence). The CDR3: CSARDDSLWTEAFF. The CDR3 DNA is TGCAGTGCTAGAGATGACAGCTTGTGGACTGAAGCTTTCTTT.

The sample holds a few counts of this clonotype. The chain couples TRBV4-1 to TRBJ1-6; TRBD1 might be the D (6 bases). V shed 4 bases and J shed 2 bases, with 15 bases lying between them. From germline, CDR1 is MGHRA and CDR2 YSYEKL. The CDR3 has 17 residues. CDR3 bases: TGCGCCAGCAGCCGAGCCGGGACACTAGCCTATAATTCACCCCTCCACTTT. Amino acid sequence: CASSRAGTLAYNSPLHF.

By sample fraction, this clonotype is large. This chain connects TRBV18 to TRBJ2-3, with unresolved D. The CDR3 has 11 amino acids. V dropped 3 bases and J dropped 3 bases, with 1 base sitting between them. CDR1 and CDR2 from the germline V gene are KGHSH and LQKENI. CDR3 protein: CASSPTDTQYF. In DNA, the CDR3 is TGTGCCAGCTCACCGACAGATACGCAGTATTTT.

V is TRBV18 and J is TRBJ2-2, with 9 bases that match TRBD1. The CDR3 has 16 amino acids. Germline V lookup: CDR1 KGHSH, CDR2 LQKENI. V lost 4 bases to trimming and J lost 3 bases; unmatched junction nucleotides: 6. The CDR3 loop reads CASSRDRAEYTGELFF. Here the CDR3 DNA reads TGTGCCAGCTCACGGGACAGGGCCGAGTACACCGGGGAGCTGTTTTTT.

The chain has TRBV9 and TRBJ1-1; D possibly corresponds to TRBD1 (6 bases). CDR3 length equals 18 residues. In germline, CDR1 is SGDLS, CDR2 YYNGEE. Trimming took off 1 base at V and 0 bases at J, with 19 bases between the two ends. The chain's CDR3 is CASSVWRVGQSLNTEAFF. CDR3 bases: TGTGCCAGCAGCGTATGGAGGGTAGGACAGTCATTGAACACTGAAGCTTTCTTT.

This clonotype counts as medium-sized. Written as DNA, the CDR3 is TGTGCCAGCATTAGGGGGAAGAACACCGGGGAGCTGTTTTTT. Encoded protein: CASIRGKNTGELFF. This rearrangement joins TRBV27 to TRBJ2-2; D is possibly TRBD1 (6 bases). Germline CDR1 MNHEY, CDR2 SMNVEV (reference sequence). The CDR3 consists of 14 residues. V lost 7 bases to trimming and J lost 1 base, with 10 bases between them.

The sample holds a few counts of this clonotype. The V and J genes are TRBV5-4 and TRBJ1-6, with TRBD1 matching 10 bases. The V gene end was trimmed by 4 bases and the J gene end by 0 bases; junction bases not matched to a gene: 4. The germline CDR1 and CDR2 sequences are SGHNT and YYREEE (reference sequence). This CDR3 region has 17 residues. As DNA, the CDR3 is TGTGCCAGCAGCGCTGGGACAGGGGACTCCTATAATTCACCCCTCCACTTT. Its translation is CASSAGTGDSYNSPLHF.

This clonotype was observed a few times. This sequence joins TRBV20-1 and TRBJ1-1, with no clear D. Between the trimmed V and J ends, which lost 3 bases and 1 base, there was a span of 9 bases. The CDR3 covers 13 residues. Germline V CDR1 and CDR2: DFQATT, SNEGSKA (reference sequence). The CDR3 nucleotides are TGCAGTGCTAGGAGCAGCTGGAACACTGAAGCTTTCTTT. Encoded protein: CSARSSWNTEAFF.

This clonotype was seen only a few times. V and J are TRBV5-1 and TRBJ2-7; 7 positions agree with TRBD2. With V trimmed by 4 bases and J by 0 bases, 10 bases remained unmatched. Germline CDR1 reads SGHRS; CDR2 reads YFSETQ. This CDR3 spans 16 amino acids. The CDR3 region is CASSPAGGRPSYEQYF. In DNA, the CDR3 is TGCGCCAGCAGCCCGGCGGGCGGGAGACCCTCCTACGAGCAGTACTTC.

The genes are TRBV28 and TRBJ1-6; 8 nucleotides align to TRBD1. This CDR3 region has 14 residues. Trimming cost V 4 bases and J 12 bases; bases outside gene matches: 8. Germline-derived CDR1 and CDR2 are MDHEN and SYDVKM. The CDR3 nucleotides read TGTGCCAGCAGTTCTTACAGGGGGAGCGGACCCCTCCACTTT. The encoded protein is CASSSYRGSGPLHF.

This clonotype is labeled as medium-sized. This chain connects TRBV6-4 to TRBJ1-2; 7 bases are a match to TRBD1. Germline CDR1 reads MRHNA; CDR2 reads SNTAGT. This CDR3 is 11 amino acids long. The V segment lost 6 bases and the J segment 7 bases; nucleotides outside the gene matches: 2. In DNA form, the CDR3 reads TGTGCCAGCAGCTCAGGGGGTGGCTACACCTTC. Encoded protein: CASSSGGGYTF.

Sample share makes this clonotype medium-sized (0.01 to 0.1%). V is TRBV2 and J is TRBJ2-5; D ambiguous. The CDR3 covers 13 residues. V was cut by 3 bases and J by 3 bases, with 8 bases left in between. CDR1 and CDR2 (germline): SNHLY, FYNNEI. The CDR3 coding sequence is TGTGCCAGCAGTGATAGGGTGAAAGAGACCCAGTACTTC. Amino acid sequence: CASSDRVKETQYF.

This chain links TRBV5-4 with TRBJ2-4; possibly TRBD2 for D (5 bases). The CDR3 runs to 14 residues. V was cut by 10 bases and J by 8 bases, with 22 bases left in between. The germline V gene has CDR1 SGHNT and CDR2 YYREEE (reference sequence). Written as DNA, the CDR3 is TGTGCCCTAAGTCTCGGGGATCGCCAAGACATTCAGTACTTC. Residues: CALSLGDRQDIQYF.

The V and J genes are TRBV10-1 and TRBJ2-3; TRBD2 matches 7 bases. The CDR3 extends over 16 amino acids. V gave up 9 bases and J gave up 6 bases; unmatched junction bases: 18. CDR1 WNHNN and CDR2 SYGVQD come from the germline V gene (reference sequence). CDR3 coding DNA: TGCGCCAGGGACGGGGGGAACACGTACGATATGGATACGCAGTATTTT. It codes for CARDGGNTYDMDTQYF.

In its sample, this clonotype is medium-sized. This chain joins TRBV15 and TRBJ1-5; perhaps TRBD1 as D (6 bases). Germline lookup yields CDR1 LNHNV and CDR2 YYDKDF (reference sequence). The CDR3 is 20 residues long. Trimming stripped 2 bases from V and 2 bases from J, with 25 bases between. CDR3 nucleotide sequence: TGTGCCACCAGCAGATCCTCTGTGGGACACGGATTGGGGGGCAATCAGCCCCAGCATTTT. Its translation: CATSRSSVGHGLGGNQPQHF.

The chain is built from TRBV5-1 and TRBJ2-6; the D gene could be TRBD1 or TRBD2 (6 bases each). CDR3 length equals 16 residues. V lost 7 bases, J lost 3 bases, and 17 bases lay in between. CDR1 and CDR2 from the germline V gene are SGHRS and YFSETQ. CDR3 DNA sequence: TGCGCCAGCGTGGAGGGGGGTAATTATGGGGCCAACGTCCTGACTTTC. This sequence encodes CASVEGGNYGANVLTF.

The J gene is TRBJ2-6, the V gene TRBV9, with a weak D call TRBD2 (5 bases). The germline V and J ends were trimmed by 0 bases and 0 bases, with 7 bases remaining between them. CDR3 length equals 16 residues. Germline lookup yields CDR1 SGDLS and CDR2 YYNGEE. The CDR3 region is CASSVAGNSGANVLTF. The CDR3 DNA follows: TGTGCCAGCAGCGTAGCGGGGAACTCTGGGGCCAACGTCCTGACTTTC.

This clonotype is medium-sized (0.01 to 0.1%) in the sample. V usage is TRBV2 and J usage is TRBJ1-5, with 7 bases fitting TRBD1. This CDR3 comprises 17 residues. CDR1 and CDR2 from the germline V gene are SNHLY and FYNNEI. Trimming at V came to 4 bases and at J to 4 bases, leaving 13 bases not matched to a gene. Here the CDR3 reads CASSGAPGGFSNQPQHF. The CDR3 DNA is TGTGCCAGCAGTGGAGCTCCAGGGGGATTTAGTAATCAGCCCCAGCATTTT.

This clonotype has just a few counts. J is TRBJ1-4 and V is TRBV20-1; D perhaps matches TRBD1 (6 bases). Germline V gene sequence: CDR1 DFQATT, CDR2 SNEGSKA (reference sequence). Trimming stripped 6 bases from V and 7 bases from J, with 9 bases between. The CDR3 spans 11 residues. The CDR3 sequence: CSARGTEKLFF. In DNA, the CDR3 is TGCAGTGCAAGGGGGACTGAAAAACTGTTTTTT.

This chain joins TRBV29-1 and TRBJ2-3, with D possibly matching TRBD1 (6 bases). V was shortened by 5 bases and J by 3 bases, with 18 bases between the two germline ends. The CDR3 has 15 amino acids. Germline loops: CDR1 SQVTM, CDR2 ANQGSEA. CDR3 DNA: TGCAGCGTTTCAACTGCGGGCAGGGGTACAGATACGCAGTATTTT. It codes for CSVSTAGRGTDTQYF.

The V and J genes are TRBV7-9 and TRBJ2-7, with D possibly matching TRBD2 (5 bases). The germline V gene encodes CDR1 SEHNR and CDR2 FQNEAQ (reference sequence). V was shortened by 5 bases and J by 5 bases, with 13 bases between the two germline ends. The CDR3 totals 13 residues. CDR3 in amino acids: CASSPRGSDEQYF. DNA of the CDR3: TGTGCCAGCAGCCCCAGAGGGTCTGACGAGCAGTACTTC.

The chain joins TRBV29-1 to TRBJ1-2, with 7 bases fitting TRBD1. The germline gives CDR1 SQVTM, CDR2 ANQGSEA. With V trimmed by 7 bases and J by 4 bases, 6 bases remained unmatched. This CDR3 is built from 12 residues. CDR3 sequence (DNA): TGCAGCGCCGAGACAGGGACCTATGGCTACACCTTC. It specifies CSAETGTYGYTF.

This clonotype rates as medium-sized. This chain connects TRBV6-5 to TRBJ2-5; 11 bases line up with TRBD1. The CDR3 has 15 amino acids. With V trimmed by 1 base and J by 5 bases, 3 bases remained unmatched. The germline V gene has CDR1 MNHEY and CDR2 SVGAGI. The CDR3 DNA reads as TGTGCCAGCAGTTACTGGGACAGGGGGTCGGAGACCCAGTACTTC. This encodes CASSYWDRGSETQYF.

This clonotype qualifies as medium-sized. The rearrangement joins TRBV6-1 to TRBJ2-5, with 8 bases that match TRBD1. This CDR3 is built from 12 residues. CDR1 is MNHNS, CDR2 SASEGT, per germline. V lost 5 bases and J lost 5; bases outside the gene matches: 1. The chain's CDR3 is CASSHRGETQYF. The CDR3 DNA reads as TGTGCCAGCAGTCACAGGGGGGAGACCCAGTACTTC.

V usage is TRBV20-1 and J usage is TRBJ2-7; 9 bases line up with TRBD1. The ends lost 0 bases at V and 12 bases at J; junction bases unmatched: 15. The CDR3 length is 15 residues. The germline V gene has CDR1 DFQATT and CDR2 SNEGSKA (reference sequence). The CDR3 coding sequence is TGCAGTGCTAGAGATCAGGGACAGGGCGAGTTCGCCTCGTACTTC. This translates into CSARDQGQGEFASYF.

This chain links TRBV12-3 or TRBV12-4 with TRBJ2-7; 11 bases map to TRBD2. Trimming cost V 2 bases and J 6 bases; bases outside gene matches: 9. CDR3 length: 16 amino acids. The CDR3 bases are TGTGCCAGCAGTTTAAGTGGAGTAGCGGGGGGGCCCGAGCAGTACTTC. Protein sequence: CASSLSGVAGGPEQYF.

The rearrangement uses TRBV28 and TRBJ2-2; no clear D. V lost 3 bases, J lost 0 bases, and 5 bases lay in between. The CDR3 is 14 amino acids. Germline CDR1 reads MDHEN; CDR2 reads SYDVKM. For the CDR3, the DNA is TGTGCCAGCAGTTTCGGTGCGAACACCGGGGAGCTGTTTTTT. It is translated as CASSFGANTGELFF.